This T cell receptor beta chain emerged from a study of beta chain features in type 1 diabetes. Study in general: Examination of sorted cells across all samples involved over 85,000,000 cells. Study-level results: cDNA-based reads could over-represent cells with high TCR expression. TCRB CDR3s from Type 1 diabetes patients were moderately but significantly shorter in all four CD4+ subsets.

As every portion of the isolated RNA was reverse transcribed, the sequencing read expressed TCRB transcripts. Roughly 3.7 million reads, on average, came from each naive, central memory and regulatory T cell sample. Only in-frame clones appear in the TCRdb table, and some are missing; sequencing was by immunoSEQ multiplex PCR. Of roughly 150,000 clones detected, 6.5% to 10% appear once; the ten largest clones hold around 0.5%. With respect to this clone: Its specificity is unknown. Within the sample, other DNA sequences also encode this same CDR3.

This receptor was identified in a woman between 18 and 30 years old with type 1 diabetes. Sequencing used central memory CD4+ T cells from blood.

CDR3 loop: CASSLVGTGGHEQYF. The CDR3 DNA reads TGTGCCAGCAGCTTAGTGGGGACAGGGGGACACGAGCAGTACTTC. J is TRBJ2-7 and V is TRBV7-2, with 11 nucleotides matching TRBD1. The germline V gene encodes CDR1 SGHTA and CDR2 FQGNSA. Germline trimming cut 1 base from V and 5 bases from J; bases unmatched to any gene: 4. This CDR3 spans 15 amino acids.